Below, 17 T cell receptor beta chains from the same sample are listed, as sequenced in a study of blood T cell repertoires in COVID-19. The method was immunoSEQ multiplex PCR; TCRdb's version includes in-frame clones alone and lacks a portion of them. The sample consists of 100,000 to 150,000 clones, roughly 88% of them appearing once. Sample: peripheral blood. The receptor set was obtained from a man aged 50 or older with acute or convalescent COVID-19.

The chain joins TRBV10-3 to TRBJ1-5, with 8 bases that match TRBD1. V trimming: 6 bases; J trimming: 1 base; junction bases outside the gene matches: 2. CDR1 ENHRY and CDR2 SYGVKD come from the germline V gene. This CDR3 is 14 amino acids long. CDR3 residues: CAISQGASNQPQHF. The CDR3 DNA follows: TGTGCCATCAGCCAGGGGGCGAGCAATCAGCCCCAGCATTTT.

This clone was seen once. This chain uses TRBV7-3 with TRBJ1-1, with D perhaps TRBD1 (5 bases). CDR1 is SGHTA and CDR2 is FQGTGA in the germline V gene. V was trimmed by 6 bases and J by 5 bases, leaving 10 bases between them. This CDR3 has 12 amino acids. The CDR3 protein is CASSHGGTEAFF. CDR3 sequence (DNA): TGTGCCAGCAGTCACGGGGGGACTGAAGCTTTCTTT.

This clone showed up just a few times. This CDR3 is CASSPSLASSDGYTF. As DNA, the CDR3 is TGTGCCAGCAGCCCTAGTCTGGCGAGCTCGGATGGCTACACCTTC. This chain uses TRBV7-2 with TRBJ1-2, with no clear D. The V and J ends lost 5 bases and 6 bases respectively, with 19 bases between them. The CDR3 is 15 amino acids. Germline V gene sequence: CDR1 SGHTA, CDR2 FQGNSA.

This chain uses TRBV5-6 with TRBJ2-1; possibly TRBD2 for D (7 bases). V was trimmed by 3 bases and J by 4 bases, leaving 26 bases between them. The V gene's germline CDR1 is SGHDT and CDR2 YYEEEE. CDR3 length: 19 amino acids. As DNA, the CDR3 is TGTGCCAGCAGCTCCCTTGGGGGGGGCGGGATCTGGCGTTACAATGAGCAGTTCTTC. It translates to CASSSLGGGGIWRYNEQFF.

The rearrangement uses TRBV3-1 (or the pseudogene TRBV3-2) and TRBJ1-5; no firm D call. There are 15 residues in the CDR3. Between the trimmed V and J ends, which lost 1 base and 9 bases, there was a span of 16 bases. Germline lookup yields CDR1 LGHDT and CDR2 YNNKEL (reference sequence). CDR3: CASSQAGGGSSPQHF. For the CDR3, the DNA is TGTGCCAGCAGCCAAGCGGGCGGCGGGAGTTCGCCCCAGCATTTT.

The genes are TRBV27 and TRBJ2-5; TRBD2 might be the D (6 bases). CDR1 MNHEY and CDR2 SMNVEV come from the germline V gene (reference sequence). CDR3 length: 12 residues. The V and J ends lost 3 bases and 9 bases respectively, with 11 bases between them. CDR3 coding DNA: TGTGCCAGCAGTTTCTTGGGGGGTTCCCAGTACTTC. Its translation is CASSFLGGSQYF.

The gene calls are TRBV6-1 and TRBJ2-7, with a weak D call TRBD2 (5 bases). V gave up 3 bases and J gave up 0 bases, with 12 bases separating them. The CDR3 contains 15 residues. Germline-derived CDR1 and CDR2 are MNHNS and SASEGT. CDR3 coding DNA: TGTGCCAGCAGTGAGGTTGACCGGGGCTCCTACGAGCAGTACTTC. Encoded protein: CASSEVDRGSYEQYF.

V is TRBV18 and J is TRBJ2-5; no clear D gene. V lost 2 bases, J lost 2 bases, and 9 bases lay in between. This CDR3 region has 14 residues. Germline loops: CDR1 KGHSH, CDR2 LQKENI. The CDR3 sequence: CASSPSLGQETQYF. As DNA, the CDR3 is TGTGCCAGCTCACCAAGTCTAGGTCAAGAGACCCAGTACTTC.

This clone was counted a single time. One end of the junction is discordant with germline, which a read error may explain. The chain couples TRBV9 to TRBJ1-2; D gene unclear. The CDR3 is 17 residues long. Germline V gene lookup returns CDR1 SGDLS and CDR2 YYNGEE. CDR3 DNA: TGTGTCAGCAGCCCCCGCATCGGCGGCGTAGCTAACTATGGCTACACCTTC. This sequence encodes CVSSPRIGGVANYGYTF.

The rearrangement links TRBV6-5 to TRBJ2-3; D remains ambiguous. This CDR3 is built from 15 residues. Germline lookup yields CDR1 MNHEY and CDR2 SVGAGI. V was shortened by 5 bases and J by 0 bases, with 12 bases between the two germline ends. This chain's CDR3 is CASSLMLGSTDTQYF. CDR3 nucleotides: TGTGCCAGCAGTCTCATGCTAGGTAGCACAGATACGCAGTATTTT.

V and J are TRBV5-1 and TRBJ1-2, with D perhaps TRBD1 (6 bases). The CDR3 loop spans 13 amino acids. V dropped 4 bases and J dropped 8 bases, with 15 bases sitting between them. Germline CDR1 reads SGHRS; CDR2 reads YFSETQ. DNA of the CDR3: TGCGCCAGCAGCCCCAGTACAGGGTACGGCTACACCTTC. The encoded protein is CASSPSTGYGYTF.

This chain joins TRBV9 and TRBJ1-2, with D hard to call. CDR1 is SGDLS and CDR2 is YYNGEE in the germline V gene. Between the trimmed V and J ends, which lost 0 bases and 5 bases, there was a span of 14 bases. This CDR3 is 15 amino acids long. DNA of the CDR3: TGTGCCAGCAGCGTAGAAGTAGAGGATAGATATGGCTACACCTTC. It yields the protein CASSVEVEDRYGYTF.

The chain combines TRBV19 with TRBJ1-1; no reliable D call. The CDR3 totals 13 residues. The V and J ends lost 5 bases and 7 bases respectively, with 14 bases between them. CDR1 is LNHDA, CDR2 SQIVND, per germline (reference sequence). CDR3: CASSLSREDEAFF. The CDR3 nucleotides read TGTGCCAGTAGTCTCTCCCGGGAGGATGAAGCTTTCTTT. Supplemented by reference TRBV19 and TRBJ1-1, the full variable domain reads DGGITQSPKYLFRKEGQNVTLSCEQNLNHDAMYWYRQDPGQGLRLIYYSQIVNDFQKGDIAEGYSVSREKKESFPLTVTSAQKNPTAFYLCASSLSREDEAFFGQGTRLTVV.

The CDR3 loop is CASKILNQGEAFF. The CDR3 DNA sequence: TGTGCCAGCAAGATCCTCAACCAGGGAGAAGCTTTCTTT. The chain uses TRBV28 and TRBJ1-1; tentative D call: TRBD1 (5 bases). V was shortened by 7 bases and J by 8 bases, with 17 bases between the two germline ends. Per the germline V gene, CDR1 is MDHEN and CDR2 is SYDVKM. The CDR3 loop spans 13 amino acids.

This chain links TRBV7-9 with TRBJ1-1, with D tentatively TRBD1 (5 bases). The CDR3 is 13 residues long. The germline V gene encodes CDR1 SEHNR and CDR2 FQNEAQ (reference sequence). V dropped 8 bases and J dropped 1 base, with 11 bases sitting between them. As DNA, the CDR3 is TGTGCCAGCGTTTTGACAGCGAACACTGAAGCTTTCTTT. Its protein is CASVLTANTEAFF. Based on the CDR3 plus reference TRBV7-9 and TRBJ1-1, the full variable domain is DTGVSQNPRHKITKRGQNVTFRCDPISEHNRLYWYRQTLGQGPEFLTYFQNEAQLEKSRLLSDRFSAERPKGSFSTLEIQRTEQGDSAMYLCASVLTANTEAFFGQGTRLTVV.

The chain couples TRBV6-4 to TRBJ1-1, with D perhaps matching TRBD1 (5 bases). V was trimmed by 6 bases and J by 5 bases, leaving 10 bases between them. The CDR3 loop spans 12 amino acids. CDR1 is MRHNA and CDR2 is SNTAGT in the germline V gene. CDR3 protein: CASRTQGTEAFF. The CDR3 region has the DNA TGTGCCAGCAGGACGCAGGGTACTGAAGCTTTCTTT.

The chain carries TRBV4-2 and TRBJ2-3; 8 bases match TRBD2. J lost 0 bases, V lost 1 base, and 9 bases had no gene match. The CDR3 has 18 amino acids. Germline CDR1 and CDR2: LGHNA and YNFKEQ. As DNA, the CDR3 is TGTGCCAGCAGCCAAGGTCCCTACGGGGGGGGAAGCACAGATACGCAGTATTTT. This encodes CASSQGPYGGGSTDTQYF.